This TCR beta chain was identified during a study of blood T cell repertoires in COVID-19. Background on the study: Material from acute and convalescent COVID-19 was sourced from the United States, Italy and Spain. The cDNA or gDNA used as material had been derived from T cells, B-cell-depleted T cells, or PBMCs.

Original analysis: The authors estimated nucleated cell counts from reference gene primer amplification. Libraries were prepared by immunoSEQ multiplex PCR; TCRdb keeps only in-frame clonotypes and omits some of them. V and J calls and clone size are given by that table; D and trimming were obtained from the DNA. The sample records 380,000 or so clones, roughly 90% being singletons. Categorization into cohorts depended on clinical history that participants reported. V was trimmed by 3 bases and J by 3 bases, leaving 9 bases between them. CDR3 length equals 13 residues. Per germline, CDR1 MGHDK and CDR2 SYGVNS.

The clonotype comes from a woman aged 40 to 50 with acute COVID-19. This sequence joins TRBV25-1 and TRBJ2-7; D is ambiguous. Sample: PBMCs or T cells enriched from blood (not recorded which). The CDR3 loop is CASSEFYDYEQYF. The CDR3 bases are TGTGCCAGCAGTGAGTTCTACGACTACGAGCAGTACTTC.